The rows below give T cell receptor beta chains drawn from one sample of a study of blood T cell repertoires in COVID-19. Sequenced by immunoSEQ multiplex PCR; TCRdb stores in-frame clones only, minus some. The data show roughly 240,000 clones, with roughly nine tenths seen just once and around 3.6% held by the top ten. The specimen was peripheral blood. The receptors derive from a young man with active or convalescent COVID-19. CDR3s include the opening cysteine and the closing phenylalanine or tryptophan. The D gene is left open where the match is weak.

CDR3 length: 17; V gene: TRBV9; D gene: .; J gene: TRBJ2-2; CDR3 protein: CASSYRATAVRTGELFF
CDR3 length: 18; V gene: TRBV9; D gene: .; J gene: TRBJ2-2; CDR3 protein: CASSVFSIPLANTGELFF
CDR3 length: 16; V gene: TRBV6-5; D gene: .; J gene: TRBJ2-3; CDR3 protein: CASSYRGRAGADTQYF
CDR3 length: 12; V gene: TRBV12-3/TRBV12-4; D gene: TRBD1; J gene: TRBJ1-1; CDR3 protein: CASSLGQGAAFF
CDR3 length: 18; V gene: TRBV7-8; D gene: TRBD1; J gene: TRBJ1-6; CDR3 protein: CASSYGTGTGGYNSPLHF
CDR3 length: 14; V gene: TRBV6-2/TRBV6-3; D gene: .; J gene: TRBJ2-5; CDR3 protein: CASNPGNMQETQYF
CDR3 length: 17; V gene: TRBV4-2; D gene: .; J gene: TRBJ2-3; CDR3 protein: CASSQDQAGLTTDTQYF
CDR3 length: 17; V gene: TRBV18; D gene: TRBD1; J gene: TRBJ1-1; CDR3 protein: CASSPKGTGFAGTEAFF
CDR3 length: 15; V gene: TRBV19; D gene: TRBD1; J gene: TRBJ1-2; CDR3 protein: CATFRTGELHYGYTF
CDR3 length: 14; V gene: TRBV19; D gene: .; J gene: TRBJ2-6; CDR3 protein: CASRGTYGANVLTF
CDR3 length: 13; V gene: TRBV7-2; D gene: .; J gene: TRBJ2-2; CDR3 protein: CASLRGARGELFF
CDR3 length: 15; V gene: TRBV5-1; D gene: TRBD2; J gene: TRBJ2-5; CDR3 protein: CASRRGSGTQETQYF
CDR3 length: 15; V gene: TRBV9; D gene: TRBD2; J gene: TRBJ2-3; CDR3 protein: CASSVSGGARDTQYF
CDR3 length: 14; V gene: TRBV6-4; D gene: .; J gene: TRBJ2-2; CDR3 protein: CASSPVQGPGELFF
CDR3 length: 16; V gene: TRBV19; D gene: .; J gene: TRBJ1-4; CDR3 protein: CASTWGGETTNEKLFF
CDR3 length: 14; V gene: TRBV30; D gene: .; J gene: TRBJ2-5; CDR3 protein: CAVERGLEMGTQYF
CDR3 length: 15; V gene: TRBV28; D gene: TRBD1; J gene: TRBJ2-1; CDR3 protein: CASSLSGTGSNEQFF
CDR3 length: 13; V gene: TRBV12-3/TRBV12-4; D gene: .; J gene: TRBJ1-5; CDR3 protein: CASSTGGRQPQHF
CDR3 length: 12; V gene: TRBV29-1; D gene: .; J gene: TRBJ1-1; CDR3 protein: CSVYGGNTEAFF
CDR3 length: 16; V gene: TRBV9; D gene: .; J gene: TRBJ1-3; CDR3 protein: CASSVVTGRSGNTIYF
CDR3 length: 12; V gene: TRBV30; D gene: .; J gene: TRBJ1-5; CDR3 protein: CAWSDREQPQHF
CDR3 length: 16; V gene: TRBV7-6; D gene: TRBD1; J gene: TRBJ2-3; CDR3 protein: CASSPEQGALADTQYF
CDR3 length: 13; V gene: TRBV3-1/TRBV3-2; D gene: TRBD1; J gene: TRBJ2-7; CDR3 protein: CASSLLQGSEQYF
CDR3 length: 18; V gene: TRBV9; D gene: TRBD1; J gene: TRBJ1-6; CDR3 protein: CASSGAGHFDRDGSPLHF
CDR3 length: 12; V gene: TRBV15; D gene: .; J gene: TRBJ1-2; CDR3 protein: CATSRPGYGYTF
CDR3 length: 17; V gene: TRBV4-2; D gene: TRBD1; J gene: TRBJ1-1; CDR3 protein: CASSQGEGQGAYTEAFF